Sequencing of this T cell receptor (beta chain) was carried out in a study of neoadjuvant anti-PD-1 for oral cavity cancer. About the study: Nivolumab at 3 mg/kg was mostly given biweekly, three to four doses, pre-surgery. Patients without progression got a fourth dose around day 43.

TCRdb's copy holds only in-frame clones and misses some; the assay was immunoSEQ multiplex PCR. The data hold roughly 34,000 clones, with around nine tenths observed a single time. This CDR3 has 11 amino acids. From germline, CDR1 is SQVTM and CDR2 ANQGSEA. V was shortened by 4 bases and J by 6 bases, with 9 bases between the two germline ends. This receptor was identified in a person aged 40 to 85 with oral cavity squamous cell carcinoma. This sample comprised PBMCs, obtained before nivolumab (anti-PD-1) treatment. J is TRBJ2-5 and V is TRBV29-1; D gene uncertain. The CDR3 loop is CSVAETQTQYF. The CDR3 region has the DNA TGCAGCGTTGCTGAGACCCAGACCCAGTACTTC. Complete variable domain (other parts from reference TRBV29-1 and TRBJ2-5): SAVISQKPSRDICQRGTSLTIQCQVDSQVTMMFWYRQQPGQSLTLIATANQGSEATYESGFVIDKFPISRPNLTFSTLTVSNMSPEDSSIYLCSVAETQTQYFGPGTRLLVL.